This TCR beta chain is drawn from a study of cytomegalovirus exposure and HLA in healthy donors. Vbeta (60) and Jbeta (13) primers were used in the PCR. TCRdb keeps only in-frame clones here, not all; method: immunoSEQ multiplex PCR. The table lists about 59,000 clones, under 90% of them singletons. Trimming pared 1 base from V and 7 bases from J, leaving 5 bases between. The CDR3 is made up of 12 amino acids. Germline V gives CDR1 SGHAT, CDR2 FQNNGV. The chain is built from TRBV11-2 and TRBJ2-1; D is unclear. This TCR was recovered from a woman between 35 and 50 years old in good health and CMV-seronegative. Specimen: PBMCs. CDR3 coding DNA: TGTGCCAGCAGCTTAGTTGAGAATGAGCAGTTCTTC. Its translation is CASSLVENEQFF.